Listed here are 14 T cell receptor beta chains from one sample, sequenced in a study of somatic mutations in cytotoxic T cells in rheumatoid arthritis. Using immunoSEQ multiplex PCR, the repertoire was profiled, and TCRdb retains in-frame clones only, with some absent. Here the sample spans approximately 9,800 clones, roughly four fifths being singletons. The sequenced sample consisted of CD8+ T cells sorted from blood. The receptors here all came from a woman in her fifties or sixties in good health.

The chain couples TRBV5-5 to TRBJ2-1; D is ambiguous. Germline CDR1 reads SGHKS; CDR2 reads YYEKEE (reference sequence). The CDR3 sequence is 13 residues long. Trimming pared 4 bases from V and 4 bases from J, leaving 9 bases between. The CDR3, as DNA: TGTGCCAGCAGCCCTTCTCCGTACAATGAGCAGTTCTTC. This codes for CASSPSPYNEQFF. Together with reference TRBV5-5 and TRBJ2-1, the CDR3 gives the full variable domain: DAGVTQSPTHLIKTRGQQVTLRCSPISGHKSVSWYQQVLGQGPQFIFQYYEKEERGRGNFPDRFSARQFPNYSSELNVNALLLGDSALYLCASSPSPYNEQFFGPGTRLTVL.

The V call is TRBV13, the J call TRBJ1-2; 8 bases map to TRBD1. Germline V CDR1 and CDR2: PRHDT, FYEKMQ (reference sequence). Losses at the gene ends were 3 bases for V and 6 bases for J; bases not matched to a gene: 6. The CDR3 is made up of 14 amino acids. CDR3 loop: CASSLNRGENGYTF. The CDR3 nucleotides read TGTGCCAGCAGCTTGAACAGGGGGGAGAATGGCTACACCTTC.

The V and J genes are TRBV7-9 and TRBJ1-5; TRBD1 aligns across 8 bases. Unmatched junction bases numbered 5, after V lost 6 bases and J lost 7 bases. The V gene's germline CDR1 is SEHNR and CDR2 FQNEAQ (reference sequence). The CDR3 extends over 13 amino acids. Here the CDR3 DNA reads TGTGCCAGCAGTCGACAGGGGCACCAGCCCCAGCATTTT. Its translation is CASSRQGHQPQHF.

In its sample, this clone was seen a few times. This rearrangement joins TRBV6-4 to TRBJ1-5, with 9 bases matching TRBD1. Germline values: CDR1 MRHNA, CDR2 SNTAGT. This CDR3 has 16 residues. The V segment lost 5 bases and the J segment 4 bases; nucleotides outside the gene matches: 9. CDR3 amino acids: CASSSYRGRLNQPQHF. The CDR3 nucleotides read TGTGCCAGCAGTTCCTACAGGGGGCGGCTTAATCAGCCCCAGCATTTT.

This chain connects TRBV9 to TRBJ2-5; 7 nucleotides align to TRBD2. The CDR3 is made up of 16 amino acids. Trimming removed 6 bases from V and 11 bases from J; junction bases left unmatched: 22. From germline, CDR1 is SGDLS and CDR2 YYNGEE. The CDR3 region is CASTPLGTGRMREQYF. CDR3 in DNA: TGTGCCAGCACCCCATTGGGGACCGGGAGGATGAGGGAGCAGTACTTC. Full variable domain (missing parts from reference TRBV9 and TRBJ2-5): DSGVTQTPKHLITATGQRVTLRCSPRSGDLSVYWYQQSLDQGLQFLIQYYNGEERAKGNILERFSAQQFPDLHSELNLSSLELGDSALYFCASTPLGTGRMREQYFGPGTRLLVL.

This clone was seen a handful of times. The CDR3 sequence is CASSYREAYGYTF. DNA for the CDR3: TGTGCCAGCAGTTACCGCGAAGCCTATGGCTACACCTTC. The chain recombines TRBV6-5 with TRBJ1-2; D call uncertain. Germline V gene data show CDR1 as MNHEY and CDR2 as SVGAGI. This CDR3 comprises 13 residues. Trimming left V 2 bases short and J 4 bases short, with 8 bases between.

This clone was found a few times. The V gene is TRBV29-1, the J gene TRBJ2-7, with D perhaps matching TRBD1 (6 bases). V gave up 5 bases and J gave up 1 base, with 15 bases separating them. The CDR3 is 14 amino acids. CDR1 and CDR2 from the germline V gene are SQVTM and ANQGSEA. DNA for the CDR3: TGCAGCGTTTTTACAGACAGGAATTCCTACGAGCAGTACTTC. Translating gives CSVFTDRNSYEQYF.

This clone has a single count. The V call is TRBV27, the J call TRBJ2-7; D is perhaps TRBD1 (5 bases). CDR3 length equals 13 residues. V lost 5 bases to trimming and J lost 1 base, with 9 bases between them. Per the germline V gene, CDR1 is MNHEY and CDR2 is SMNVEV (reference sequence). CDR3 sequence reads: CASSPDRSYEQYF. The CDR3 DNA sequence: TGTGCCAGCAGTCCCGACAGATCCTACGAGCAGTACTTC.

The CDR3 here is CASSSPGQGNEQFF. The CDR3 DNA reads TGTGCCAGCAGTTCGCCGGGACAGGGTAATGAGCAGTTCTTC. The rearrangement joins TRBV27 to TRBJ2-1, with TRBD1 matching 9 bases. Per the germline V gene, CDR1 is MNHEY and CDR2 is SMNVEV (reference sequence). The CDR3 runs 14 residues. V was clipped by 4 bases and J by 7 bases; unmatched bases: 5.

V usage is TRBV7-9 and J usage is TRBJ2-5; TRBD2 matches at 9 bases. The tail of the sequence fits TRBJ2-7 better, so the J call may be wrong. Germline values: CDR1 SEHNR, CDR2 FQNEAQ (reference sequence). The CDR3 is 15 amino acids. CDR3 in DNA: TGTGCCAGCAGCTTAGGCGGGAGGGTCGACTACGAGCAGTACTTC. Amino acids: CASSLGGRVDYEQYF.

This clone appeared once. The chain is built from TRBV2 and TRBJ2-7; D gene uncertain. Looked up from germline, CDR1 is SNHLY and CDR2 is FYNNEI. This CDR3 comprises 13 residues. V gave up 6 bases and J gave up 5 bases, with 14 bases separating them. The CDR3 nucleotides are TGTGCCAGCAGGGAACCCCCTATCGACGAGCAGTACTTC. This translates into CASREPPIDEQYF.

The chain combines TRBV6-6 with TRBJ2-7; the D gene is possibly TRBD1 (5 bases). Per germline, CDR1 MNHNY and CDR2 SVGAGI (reference sequence). The CDR3 totals 14 residues. V was trimmed by 5 bases and J by 2 bases, leaving 13 bases between them. CDR3 nucleotide sequence: TGTGCCAGCAGTGACCCCAGGGAAGCCTACGAGCAGTACTTC. Protein: CASSDPREAYEQYF.

DNA of the CDR3: TGTGCCAGCAGCCCGGAATCGGGGGGCGGTAATGAAAAACTGTTTTTT. Protein sequence: CASSPESGGGNEKLFF. This chain uses TRBV5-4 with TRBJ1-4, with a weak D call TRBD1 (6 bases). CDR3 size: 16 residues. The ends were cut back, 4 bases at V and 4 bases at J, with 17 bases in the middle. Germline V gene data show CDR1 as SGHNT and CDR2 as YYREEE (reference sequence).

The chain joins TRBV6-4 to TRBJ2-1; weak D call: TRBD2 (5 bases). CDR1 and CDR2 from the germline V gene are MRHNA and SNTAGT. V was shortened by 4 bases and J by 2 bases, with 15 bases between the two germline ends. The CDR3 spans 16 residues. CDR3 in amino acids: CASSVLTRGTYNEQFF. The CDR3 DNA reads as TGTGCCAGCAGTGTCCTAACTAGAGGAACCTACAATGAGCAGTTCTTC.